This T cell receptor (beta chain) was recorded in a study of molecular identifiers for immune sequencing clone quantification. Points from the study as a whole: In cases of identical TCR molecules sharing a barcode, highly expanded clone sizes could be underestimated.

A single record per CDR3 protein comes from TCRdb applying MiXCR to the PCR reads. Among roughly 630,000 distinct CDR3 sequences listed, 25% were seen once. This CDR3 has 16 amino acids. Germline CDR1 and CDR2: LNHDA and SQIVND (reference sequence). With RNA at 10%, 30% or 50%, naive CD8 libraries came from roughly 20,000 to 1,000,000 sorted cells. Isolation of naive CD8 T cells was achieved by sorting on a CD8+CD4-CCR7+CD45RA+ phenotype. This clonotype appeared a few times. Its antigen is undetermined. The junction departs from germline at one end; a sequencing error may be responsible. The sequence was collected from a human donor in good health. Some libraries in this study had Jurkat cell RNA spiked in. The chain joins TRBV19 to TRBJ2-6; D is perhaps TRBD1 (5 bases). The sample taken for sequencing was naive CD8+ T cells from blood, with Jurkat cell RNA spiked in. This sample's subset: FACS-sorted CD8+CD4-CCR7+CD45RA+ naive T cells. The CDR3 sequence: CASQPYQGAGADVLTF. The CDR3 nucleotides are TGTGCCAGCCAGCCTTACCAAGGGGCTGGGGCCGACGTCCTGACTTTC.